Listed below are T cell receptor beta chains from one sample, sequenced in a study of cytomegalovirus exposure and HLA in healthy donors. The table came from immunoSEQ multiplex PCR; TCRdb's copy has only in-frame clones and leaves some out. The data hold about 120,000 clones, with around 80% observed a single time. What was sequenced was PBMCs. The source of these receptors is a man between 25 and 39 years old in good health and CMV-seropositive. The CDR3 runs from the conserved cysteine through the conserved F or W. The D gene is left open where the match is weak. Some rows mark clone size as missing; the rest say once, few, many or name a class of expanded clone.

D,V,size,J,DNA,CDR3
NA,TRBV7-6,NA,TRBJ1-4,TGTGCCAGCGGCGGGGCGGGGGTCCAAAAACTGTTTTTT,CASGGAGVQKLFF
TRBD1,TRBV10-3,few,TRBJ2-7,TGTGCCATCAGTCCGGGACAGGGCCTCCTGAAAGAGCAGTACTTC,CAISPGQGLLKEQYF
TRBD1,TRBV9,NA,TRBJ2-5,TGTGCCAGCAACCGGGGACAGTACCAAGAGACCCAGTACTTC,CASNRGQYQETQYF
TRBD2,TRBV10-3,few,TRBJ2-7,TGTGCCATCAGTGAGTCCCGGGGACTAGCGGTTTACGAGCAGTACTTC,CAISESRGLAVYEQYF
NA,TRBV5-1,NA,TRBJ2-5,TGCGCCAGCAGCCTGGACTCCGAAGAGACCCAGTACTTC,CASSLDSEETQYF
TRBD2,TRBV9,NA,TRBJ2-3,TGTGCCAGCAGCGTTGATAGCGGGGGGGCAGGCACAGATACGCAGTATTTT,CASSVDSGGAGTDTQYF
NA,TRBV7-2,NA,TRBJ2-7,TGTGCCAGCAGCCTAATGCAGGGCCCCTACGAGCAGTACTTC,CASSLMQGPYEQYF
NA,TRBV5-1,NA,TRBJ2-2,TGCGCCAGCAGCTTGGCTATCGGGGAGCTGTTTTTT,CASSLAIGELFF
NA,TRBV7-3,NA,TRBJ2-5,TGTGCCAGCAGCACATCTAGTTTGGAGACCCAGTACTTC,CASSTSSLETQYF
TRBD1,TRBV18,NA,TRBJ1-1,TGTGCCAGCTCCCCGGGGACAGGCGGTATGAACACTGAAGCTTTCTTT,CASSPGTGGMNTEAFF
NA,TRBV4-1,NA,TRBJ1-1,TGCGCCAGCAGCCCCAGATCGGGGGGACCCCCGAACACTGAAGCTTTCTTT,CASSPRSGGPPNTEAFF
TRBD1,TRBV6-5,NA,TRBJ1-1,TGTGCCAGCAGTAGGGGACAGGGGAGGAACACTGAAGCTTTCTTT,CASSRGQGRNTEAFF
TRBD2,TRBV9,NA,TRBJ2-5,TGTGCCAGCAGCGCCCGGACTAGCGGGGGGCAAGGGGAGACCCAGTACTTC,CASSARTSGGQGETQYF
NA,TRBV4-2,NA,TRBJ1-2,TGTGCCAGCAGCTTGGGGGGGCAGGAAGGCTACACCTTC,CASSLGGQEGYTF
TRBD2,TRBV10-3,NA,TRBJ2-1,TGTGCCATCGGCCGACTAGCGAGCTCCTACAATGAGCAGTTCTTC,CAIGRLASSYNEQFF
NA,TRBV11-3,NA,TRBJ2-5,TGTGCCAGCAGCTTCGGGTTAGGGGTTCAAGAGACCCAGTACTTC,CASSFGLGVQETQYF
TRBD2,TRBV4-1,once,TRBJ2-1,TGCGCCAGCAGCCAGACTAGCGGGGGGGCCTACAATGAGCAGTTCTTC,CASSQTSGGAYNEQFF
TRBD2,TRBV7-9,NA,TRBJ2-1,TGTGCCAGCAGCCCGTTGACAGCGTTGACTAGCGGCCAGTATCATGAGCAGTTCTTC,CASSPLTALTSGQYHEQFF
NA,TRBV7-6,NA,TRBJ2-7,TGTGCCAGCAGCTTAGAGGGTTCCAGGGTAGGCGAGCAGTACTTC,CASSLEGSRVGEQYF
NA,TRBV7-2,NA,TRBJ2-1,TGTGCCTGCGAAGTAGTCTACAATGAGCAGTTCTTC,CACEVVYNEQFF
NA,TRBV11-3,few,TRBJ1-2,TGTGCCAGCAGCCCTGGACAGACCTATGGCTACACCTTC,CASSPGQTYGYTF
NA,TRBV28,NA,TRBJ2-7,TGTGCCAGCAGTTTAGTTCCAGGGCTCGAGCAGTACTTC,CASSLVPGLEQYF
TRBD2,TRBV10-2,NA,TRBJ2-7,TGCGCCAGCAGTCCTACCCTAGCGGGCTACGAGCAGTACTTC,CASSPTLAGYEQYF